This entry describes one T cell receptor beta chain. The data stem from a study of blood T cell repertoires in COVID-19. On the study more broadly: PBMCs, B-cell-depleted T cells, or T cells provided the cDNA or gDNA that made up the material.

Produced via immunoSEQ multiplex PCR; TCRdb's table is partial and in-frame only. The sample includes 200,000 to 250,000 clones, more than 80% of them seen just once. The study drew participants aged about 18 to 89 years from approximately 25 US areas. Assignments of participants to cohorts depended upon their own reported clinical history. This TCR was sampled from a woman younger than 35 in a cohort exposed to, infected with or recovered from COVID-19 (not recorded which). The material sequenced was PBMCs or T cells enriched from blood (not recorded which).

CDR3 nucleotide sequence: TGTGCCAGCAGTTCCGGGACTAGCGGGAGTAATGAGCAGTTCTTC. Its translation: CASSSGTSGSNEQFF. The chain recombines TRBV27 with TRBJ2-1; 14 nucleotides line up with TRBD2. The CDR3 is 15 amino acids. The V gene end was trimmed by 4 bases and the J gene end by 7 bases; junction bases not matched to a gene: 3. CDR1 and CDR2 from the germline V gene are MNHEY and SMNVEV (reference sequence).